This is a list of T cell receptor beta chains from one sample in a study of T cells in Graves' hyperthyroidism and ophthalmopathy. From the multiplex PCR reads, TCRdb called clonotypes with MiXCR, one entry per CDR3 protein. The table shows some 270,000 distinct CDR3 sequences, with 13% occurring only once. Sequencing was performed on blood. The receptors were sampled from a woman aged 25 to 39 with Graves' hyperthyroidism that later progressed to Graves' ophthalmopathy. The CDR3 runs from the conserved cysteine through the conserved F or W. The order of the fields is V gene, J gene, clone size, D gene, CDR3 DNA, CDR3 protein. A D gene is named only where the DNA matches it firmly. Some rows mark clone size as missing; the rest say once, few, many or name a class of expanded clone.

TRBV7-2	TRBJ2-5	many	-	TGTGCCAGCAGCCCCGGGACTTTGAGGCAAGAGACCCAGTACTTC	CASSPGTLRQETQYF
TRBV6-2/TRBV6-3	TRBJ2-5	-	TRBD1	TGTGCCACCAAGGGGGCAGGGGGCGCGGAGACCCAGTACTTC	CATKGAGGAETQYF
TRBV14	TRBJ1-1	many	TRBD1	TGTGCCAGCAGCCAAGCGAGGACAGGGGGGACTGAAGCTTTCTTT	CASSQARTGGTEAFF
TRBV28	TRBJ1-4	few	TRBD1	TGTGCCAGCAGATCCCCTCCGGGACAGGGGGCGGTGGTTGAAAAACTGTTTTTT	CASRSPPGQGAVVEKLFF
TRBV2	TRBJ1-5	many	-	TGTGCCAGCAGTGATGGGGGGGTCAATCAGCCCCAGCATTTT	CASSDGGVNQPQHF
TRBV7-2	TRBJ2-2	many	-	TGTGCCAGCAGCCGACCCGACACCGGGGAGCTGTTTTTT	CASSRPDTGELFF
TRBV5-5	TRBJ1-5	-	-	TGTGCCAGCAGCTGGACAGTAGTCGATCAGCCCCAGCATTTT	CASSWTVVDQPQHF
TRBV27	TRBJ2-2	many	TRBD2	TGTGCCAGCAGCGGACTAGCGGGAGGGCCCGGCACCGGGGAGCTGTTTTTT	CASSGLAGGPGTGELFF
TRBV29-1	TRBJ1-1	many	-	TGCAGCGTTGAAACGGGGTCGAACACTGAAGCTTTCTTT	CSVETGSNTEAFF
TRBV28	TRBJ1-5	many	-	TGTGCCAGCAGTTTATATGGAATGGGCAATCAGCCCCAGCATTTT	CASSLYGMGNQPQHF
TRBV30	TRBJ1-2	many	-	TGTGCCTGGAGTATAGGGCTCTATGGCTACACCTTC	CAWSIGLYGYTF
TRBV19	TRBJ2-7	many	TRBD2	TGTGCCAGTAGCACAAAGGGACTAGCGGGAGACGAGCAGTACTTC	CASSTKGLAGDEQYF
TRBV4-1	TRBJ1-2	many	TRBD1	TGCGCCAGCAGCCAAGCGGGACAGGTCCCGGTCGGCTACACCTTC	CASSQAGQVPVGYTF
TRBV11-1	TRBJ2-7	-	-	TGTGCCAGCAGCCGCCTTGGGGCTCGGGCCTACGAGCAGTACTTC	CASSRLGARAYEQYF
TRBV7-2	TRBJ2-1	many	-	TGTGCCAGCAGCCCAGCCCAGGTCCACAATGAGCAGTTCTTC	CASSPAQVHNEQFF
TRBV2	TRBJ2-3	many	-	TGTGCCAGCGCAAAACGCCCCCCAGGGTCCACAGATACGCAGTATTTT	CASAKRPPGSTDTQYF
TRBV24-1	TRBJ1-3	few	-	TGTGCCACCAGTGACAGAGGCTCTGGAAACACCATATATTTT	CATSDRGSGNTIYF
TRBV27	TRBJ2-1	many	TRBD2	TGTGCCAGCATGTTGGCGGGAGAGGGTTACAATGAGCAGTTCTTC	CASMLAGEGYNEQFF
TRBV20-1	TRBJ1-6	few	TRBD1	TGCAGTGCTTGGGGCAGGGGGAATTCACCCCTCCACTTT	CSAWGRGNSPLHF
TRBV9	TRBJ2-3	few	TRBD2	TGTGCCAGCAGCGCCGGGGGGGTCCCAGATACGCAGTATTTT	CASSAGGVPDTQYF
TRBV6-1	TRBJ2-2	many	-	TGTGCCAGCGGGGAAGACTTTCCCCGTGAGCTGTTTTTT	CASGEDFPRELFF
TRBV7-3	TRBJ2-1	many	TRBD2	TGTGCCAGCAGCCCGGGACTAGCGGGAGCCAACAATGAGCAGTTCTTC	CASSPGLAGANNEQFF
TRBV11-2	TRBJ1-5	-	-	TGTGCCGGCAGCTTAGGAGGGACGGCCTTTCAGCCCCAGCATTTT	CAGSLGGTAFQPQHF
TRBV5-5	TRBJ2-5	many	-	TGTGCCAGCAGACCGCTCTATCAAGAGACCCAGTACTTC	CASRPLYQETQYF
TRBV9	TRBJ2-1	-	TRBD2	TGTGCCAGCAGCGCTGGCGGGAGGGTCCCTGAGCAGTTCTTC	CASSAGGRVPEQFF
TRBV11-3	TRBJ2-1	many	TRBD2	TGTGCCAGCAGCCCCCACCCCTGGCTAGCGGACTCCTACAATGAGCAGTTCTTC	CASSPHPWLADSYNEQFF
TRBV11-2	TRBJ2-1	many	TRBD2	TGTGCCAGCAGCTTAGCCGGGACTAGCGGTTACAATGAGCAGTTCTTC	CASSLAGTSGYNEQFF
TRBV2	TRBJ1-1	-	-	TGTGCCAGCAGTCCATTAGACAGACTAGAAAGGAACACTGAAGCTTTCTTT	CASSPLDRLERNTEAFF
TRBV2	TRBJ2-7	many	TRBD2	TGTGCCAGCAGATCTTGGACTAGCGGGAGTTCCTACGAGCAGTACTTC	CASRSWTSGSSYEQYF
TRBV5-1	TRBJ2-7	many	TRBD2	TGCGCCAGCAGCTATCTAGCGGGAGGTGGCGAGCAGTACTTC	CASSYLAGGGEQYF
TRBV5-5	TRBJ2-2	-	TRBD2	TGTGCCAGCAGTCGCGGGACTAGCGGTAACACCGGGGAGCTGTTTTTT	CASSRGTSGNTGELFF
TRBV10-3	TRBJ1-5	-	-	TGTGCCATCAGCAAAGAGGATAGCAATCAGCCCCAGCATTTT	CAISKEDSNQPQHF
TRBV7-9	TRBJ2-7	many	TRBD2	TGTGCCAGCAGCCCCACTAGCGGCATCTCCTACGAGCAGTACTTC	CASSPTSGISYEQYF
TRBV29-1	TRBJ2-5	many	-	TGCAGCGTTCTGGACCCTTCTCAAGAGACCCAGTACTTC	CSVLDPSQETQYF
TRBV7-9	TRBJ2-1	-	TRBD1	TGTGCCAGCAGCTTAGCGACAGGGGGGGGCTCCTACAATGAGCAGTTCTTC	CASSLATGGGSYNEQFF
TRBV6-5	TRBJ1-1	many	TRBD1	TGTGCCAGCAGTTACCAGGGGGCGAGGACTGAAGCTTTCTTT	CASSYQGARTEAFF
TRBV7-2	TRBJ2-1	many	-	TGTGCCAGCAGCCACCCGGAGAAAGTGCAGTTCTTC	CASSHPEKVQFF
TRBV28	TRBJ2-7	many	-	TGTGCCACCTCAACACATGAAGGGAGCTCCTACGAGCAGTACTTC	CATSTHEGSSYEQYF
TRBV5-4	TRBJ2-5	many	TRBD1	TGTGCCAGCAGCTTGGTCGACAGGGACGGAGAGACCCAGTACTTC	CASSLVDRDGETQYF
TRBV10-3	TRBJ2-2	-	-	TGTGCCATCAGTGAATCGCGTACCGGGGAGCTGTTTTTT	CAISESRTGELFF
TRBV20-1	TRBJ2-3	many	TRBD2	TGCAGTGCTAGAGTAGCGGGGCCCACAGATACGCAGTATTTT	CSARVAGPTDTQYF
TRBV7-9	TRBJ2-1	many	-	TGTGCCAGCAGAACACTAGCCGATGAGCAGTTCTTC	CASRTLADEQFF
TRBV5-1	TRBJ2-3	few	TRBD1	TGCGCCAGCAGCTCCACCGGGACAGAGGGCGCAGATACGCAGTATTTT	CASSSTGTEGADTQYF
TRBV5-4	TRBJ1-1	few	-	TGTGCCAGCAATTGGGGCCAGGGGATAGGGAACACTGAAGCTTTCTTT	CASNWGQGIGNTEAFF
TRBV12-3/TRBV12-4	TRBJ2-5	many	TRBD2	TGTGCCAGCAGTCCCAGGCGGGAGGTGGAGACCCAGTACTTC	CASSPRREVETQYF
TRBV24-1	TRBJ2-5	many	-	TGTGCCACCAGTGGAGGGACCGCGATACAAGAGACCCAGTACTTC	CATSGGTAIQETQYF
TRBV13	TRBJ2-1	many	-	TGTGCCACCCGGGTCCACACACAGCACTCCTACAATGAGCAGTTCTTC	CATRVHTQHSYNEQFF
TRBV28	TRBJ2-7	many	TRBD2	TGTGCCAGCAGTTTTACCCCTCAGGGTAGCGGGAGATACGAGCAGTACTTC	CASSFTPQGSGRYEQYF
TRBV7-9	TRBJ1-1	many	-	TGTGCCAGCAGCTTTGGGGGCGCAGTCGGCACTGAAGCTTTCTTT	CASSFGGAVGTEAFF
TRBV28	TRBJ2-1	many	-	TGTGCCAGCAGTCTGGACTGGAATAACAAAAACAATGAGCAGTTCTTC	CASSLDWNNKNNEQFF
TRBV7-8	TRBJ1-5	-	-	TGTGCCAGCAGCCCGAGAGATCCAAGGTCCCAGCATTTT	CASSPRDPRSQHF
TRBV2	TRBJ2-4	-	-	TGTGCCAGCAAAGAAGCGTTCCTAGCCAAAAACATTCAGTACTTC	CASKEAFLAKNIQYF
TRBV6-1	TRBJ1-1	many	-	TGTGCCAGCAGTTACGCTACAGGGACCACTGAAGCTTTCTTT	CASSYATGTTEAFF